Following are 16 T cell receptor beta chains from one sample sequenced in a study of blood T cell repertoires in COVID-19. Sequenced by immunoSEQ multiplex PCR; TCRdb stores in-frame clones only, minus some. The table has about 230,000 clones, over 80% seen once. Sequencing was performed on peripheral blood. The receptors come from a man aged 40-55 years with acute or convalescent COVID-19.

The chain employs TRBV18 and TRBJ2-5; D unresolved. Germline V gives CDR1 KGHSH, CDR2 LQKENI. This CDR3 spans 14 amino acids. V was shortened by 3 bases and J by 1 base, with 9 bases between the two germline ends. CDR3 nucleotide sequence: TGTGCCAGCTCACCTCGAACAGTCCAAGAGACCCAGTACTTC. Protein product: CASSPRTVQETQYF. Full variable domain (remainder filled in from reference TRBV18 and TRBJ2-5): NAGVMQNPRHLVRRRGQEARLRCSPMKGHSHVYWYRQLPEEGLKFMVYLQKENIIDESGMPKERFSAEFPKEGPSILRIQQVVRGDSAAYFCASSPRTVQETQYFGPGTRLLVL.

This sequence joins TRBV20-1 and TRBJ1-1; D gene unclear. V shed 7 bases and J shed 2 bases, with 8 bases lying between them. The CDR3 has 11 residues. Germline V gives CDR1 DFQATT, CDR2 SNEGSKA (reference sequence). The CDR3 reads CSVNNNTEAFF. CDR3 sequence (DNA): TGCAGTGTCAACAATAACACTGAAGCTTTCTTT.

This rearrangement joins TRBV29-1 to TRBJ2-7, with 9 bases lining up with TRBD1. The CDR3 has 16 residues. With V trimmed by 1 base and J by 4 bases, 11 bases remained unmatched. Germline CDR1 is SQVTM and CDR2 is ANQGSEA. CDR3 protein: CSVEVIPGQGPYEQYF. CDR3 DNA sequence: TGCAGCGTTGAAGTAATCCCCGGACAGGGGCCGTACGAGCAGTACTTC.

This chain connects TRBV7-2 to TRBJ1-5; 7 bases line up with TRBD1. V lost 6 bases, J lost 0 bases, and 2 bases stayed unmatched. Germline V CDR1 and CDR2: SGHTA, FQGNSA. The CDR3 loop spans 14 amino acids. CDR3 sequence (DNA): TGTGCCAGCAGTAGGACAGGTAGCAATCAGCCCCAGCATTTT. The encoded protein is CASSRTGSNQPQHF.

The chain links TRBV6-5 to TRBJ1-2; D perhaps matches TRBD1 (5 bases). CDR1 is MNHEY, CDR2 SVGAGI, per germline. The CDR3 covers 14 residues. Deletions cut 6 bases from V and 2 bases from J, with 13 bases between. Here the CDR3 reads CASRKTAGNYGYTF. Here the CDR3 DNA reads TGTGCCAGCAGAAAGACAGCAGGAAACTATGGCTACACCTTC.

This clone was seen many times. This sequence joins TRBV6-5 and TRBJ1-2, with 10 bases that match TRBD1. Germline-derived CDR1 and CDR2 are MNHEY and SVGAGI. V was clipped by 4 bases and J by 2 bases; unmatched bases: 7. The CDR3 totals 16 residues. This CDR3 reads CASSSPGTGANYGYTF. CDR3 nucleotides: TGTGCCAGCAGTTCCCCCGGGACAGGGGCGAACTATGGCTACACCTTC.

The chain links TRBV2 to TRBJ2-1, with D tentatively TRBD2 (5 bases). CDR3 length: 15 amino acids. CDR1 and CDR2 from the germline V gene are SNHLY and FYNNEI. The V and J ends lost 8 bases and 2 bases respectively, with 16 bases between them. The CDR3 coding sequence is TGTGCCAGCGAGGGATTAATAGGAGCCTACAATGAGCAGTTCTTC. Translated: CASEGLIGAYNEQFF.

The V call is TRBV2, the J call TRBJ1-3; 8 positions match TRBD1. The germline CDR1 and CDR2 sequences are SNHLY and FYNNEI. V shed 7 bases and J 4 bases; nucleotides not matched to a gene: 6. This CDR3 comprises 14 residues. CDR3 nucleotide sequence: TGTGCCAGCAAGACGGACAGGGCAGGAAACACCATATATTTT. This codes for CASKTDRAGNTIYF.

This clone was observed a few times. The V and J genes are TRBV4-2 and TRBJ2-7, with D perhaps matching TRBD2 (7 bases). Deletions cut 4 bases from V and 2 bases from J, with 12 bases between. CDR1 is LGHNA, CDR2 YNFKEQ, per germline. The CDR3 spans 14 residues. CDR3 amino acids: CASSPYGGPYEQYF. The CDR3 DNA follows: TGTGCCAGCAGCCCATACGGGGGGCCCTACGAGCAGTACTTC.

CDR3: CSVERTGEGYTF. The CDR3 nucleotides read TGCAGCGTTGAGCGGACAGGAGAGGGCTACACCTTC. This chain connects TRBV29-1 to TRBJ1-2; 7 bases are a match to TRBD1. CDR1 and CDR2 (germline): SQVTM, ANQGSEA. CDR3 size: 12 residues. J gave up 8 bases and V 3 bases, and 6 bases lay outside the gene matches.

This clone was counted between two and nine times. This rearrangement joins TRBV2 to TRBJ1-2; 10 nucleotides agree with TRBD1. Trimming cost V 7 bases and J 8 bases; bases outside gene matches: 22. In germline, CDR1 is SNHLY, CDR2 FYNNEI. This CDR3 contains 18 residues. The DNA for the CDR3 is TGTGCCAGCAAGAGGGGGGGAGATCCGGGACAGGGGACGGGCGGCTACACCTTC. It is translated as CASKRGGDPGQGTGGYTF.

This clone was seen a single time. The chain links TRBV6-5 to TRBJ1-2; D remains ambiguous. Trimming stripped 6 bases from V and 4 bases from J, with 15 bases between. This CDR3 spans 14 amino acids. Germline V gives CDR1 MNHEY, CDR2 SVGAGI. CDR3 sequence (DNA): TGTGCCAGCAGCAAAACCCCTAACAGCTATGGCTACACCTTC. It encodes CASSKTPNSYGYTF.

The chain combines TRBV2 with TRBJ1-5; D gene ambiguous. V lost 6 bases, J lost 4 bases, and 10 bases lay in between. This CDR3 is 13 amino acids long. Germline assignment: CDR1 SNHLY and CDR2 FYNNEI. DNA of the CDR3: TGTGCCAGCAGGAAAGAGGGAAATCAGCCCCAGCATTTT. The encoded protein is CASRKEGNQPQHF.

J is TRBJ2-2 and V is TRBV15; D unresolved. The germline V gene encodes CDR1 LNHNV and CDR2 YYDKDF (reference sequence). This CDR3 comprises 16 residues. The V gene lost 1 base and the J gene lost 1 base, with 10 bases spanning the gap. The CDR3 region is CATSRVPAENTGELFF. The CDR3 coding sequence is TGTGCCACCAGCAGAGTGCCGGCGGAGAACACCGGGGAGCTGTTTTTT. The full variable domain, with the rest looked up from reference TRBV15 and TRBJ2-2, is DAMVIQNPRYQVTQFGKPVTLSCSQTLNHNVMYWYQQKSSQAPKLLFHYYDKDFNNEADTPDNFQSRRPNTSFCFLDIRSPGLGDTAMYLCATSRVPAENTGELFFGEGSRLTVL.

The chain employs TRBV19 and TRBJ2-2; D unresolved. The CDR3 covers 14 residues. CDR1 and CDR2 from the germline V gene are LNHDA and SQIVND (reference sequence). V lost 2 bases and J lost 2, with 6 bases in between. The CDR3 spells CASSIFLNTGELFF. CDR3 nucleotide sequence: TGTGCCAGTAGTATATTCTTAAACACCGGGGAGCTGTTTTTT.

The chain carries TRBV29-1 and TRBJ1-3; D is ambiguous. The V end was cut by 5 bases, the J end by 4 bases, with 12 bases between. The V gene's germline CDR1 is SQVTM and CDR2 ANQGSEA. CDR3 length: 13 residues. In DNA, the CDR3 is TGCAGCGTTATGACAACGGCAGGAAACACCATATATTTT. Protein: CSVMTTAGNTIYF. Looking up the rest from reference TRBV29-1 and TRBJ1-3 gives the full variable domain: SAVISQKPSRDICQRGTSLTIQCQVDSQVTMMFWYRQQPGQSLTLIATANQGSEATYESGFVIDKFPISRPNLTFSTLTVSNMSPEDSSIYLCSVMTTAGNTIYFGEGSWLTVV.